The present TCR beta chain was sequenced within a study of shared clonotypes between healthy human individuals. In the study overall: Two female and a few male donors aged 18 to 49 were enrolled.

CD45RO-negative cells were positively selected for CCR7, leaving out terminally differentiated effector memory CD45RA+ cells. The CDR3 length is 15 residues. The V end was cut by 1 base, the J end by 3 bases, with 13 bases between. The V gene's germline CDR1 is SEHNR and CDR2 FQNEAQ (reference sequence). Some clones are missing from TCRdb's copy, which holds only in-frame ones; the method was immunoSEQ multiplex PCR. Seen here are about 550,000 clones, nearly 97% observed once, and the top ten hold 0.11%. The sample consisted of naive CD8+ T cells sorted from blood. The source of this sequence is a young woman in good health. The chain recombines TRBV7-9 with TRBJ2-7, with D perhaps TRBD1 or TRBD2 (6 bases each). The CDR3 coding sequence is TGTGCCAGCAGCTTAGATCGCGGGACAAACTACGAGCAGTACTTC. Encoded protein: CASSLDRGTNYEQYF.